The clone carrying this T cell receptor (beta chain) was counted a few times. Its specificity is unknown. This PCR relied on a set of 60 Vbeta primers and 13 Jbeta primers. The table came from immunoSEQ multiplex PCR; TCRdb's copy has only in-frame clones and leaves some out. The profile shows about 110,000 clones, 76% of them singletons. The sample comes from a study of cytomegalovirus exposure and HLA in healthy donors. Study-level background: Previous work identified some 120 million unique TCR beta sequences from about 179 million T cells. General study findings and limits: Across all donors, roughly uniform sequencing depth was an assumption of the presence/absence analyses. In a later analysis, specific HLA alleles were associated with approximately 16,000 TCR beta sequences at a 0.05 false discovery rate. A later analysis showed that HLA-associated TCR beta chains had undergone more clonal expansion than equally common others.

The source material was PBMCs. This clonotype was sampled from a woman between 45 and 65 years old in good health and CMV-seropositive.

CDR3 residues: CASSSDTEAFF. Written as DNA, the CDR3 is TGCGCCAGCAGTTCGGACACTGAAGCTTTCTTT. The chain has TRBV4-3 and TRBJ1-1; D is ambiguous. The CDR3 totals 11 residues. In germline, CDR1 is LGHNA, CDR2 YSLEER. Trimming left V 6 bases short and J 3 bases short, with 5 bases between.